The source of this T cell receptor (beta chain) is a study of cytotoxic CD8 clonotypes in ibrutinib-treated CLL. Whole-study results and caveats: Private clonotypes, not public ones, expanded at ibrutinib response. Clonality at baseline surpassed age-matched healthy donors and tracked circulating CD8+ T-cell counts. Clonality rose at ibrutinib response and fell back toward baseline at progression.

This clone occurred once. Its antigen is as yet unknown. Method: immunoSEQ multiplex PCR; TCRdb's copy keeps in-frame clones and lacks some. The data show roughly 150,000 clones, 75% to 80% seen once. The TCR originated in a human donor with chronic lymphocytic leukemia. The source material was PBMCs, sampled after 24 months of ibrutinib treatment.

Here the CDR3 reads CASSSGLPNGYTF. CDR3 DNA: TGTGCCAGCAGTTCGGGACTCCCAAATGGCTACACCTTC. The genes are TRBV6-6 and TRBJ1-2; tentative D call: TRBD1 (5 bases). This CDR3 spans 13 amino acids. Germline V gene sequence: CDR1 MNHNY, CDR2 SVGAGI (reference sequence). Trimming shortened V by 4 bases and J by 6 bases, and 12 bases separated the two germline ends.